The entry that follows covers one TCR beta chain sequence. The V gene lost 4 bases and the J gene lost 0 bases, with 14 bases spanning the gap. The CDR3 sequence is 16 residues long. Germline CDR1 is LGHDT and CDR2 is YNNKEL (reference sequence). These data originate in a study of blood T cell repertoires in COVID-19. Study as a whole: The United States, Italy and Spain were the sources of the acute and convalescent COVID-19 samples. Sources were T cells, B-cell-depleted T cells, or PBMCs; the material itself was cDNA or gDNA.

The Seattle patients, enrolled during active infection, were followed longitudinally. Per the original data handling: Estimates of nucleated cell counts were drawn from the amplification of reference gene primers. Only in-frame clones appear in the TCRdb table, and some are missing; sequencing was by immunoSEQ multiplex PCR. D and trimming come from the DNA, and the V and J calls and clone size come from that table. The profile shows 70,000 or so clones, roughly four fifths of them singletons. The chain is built from TRBV3-1 (or the pseudogene TRBV3-2) and TRBJ2-3, with a weak D call TRBD2 (5 bases). The clonotype was recovered from a man aged 60-69 years with COVID-19, enrolled during active disease. Material for sequencing was peripheral blood. The CDR3 bases are TGTGCCAGCAGCCCCGGGGTCCGTGCTAGCACAGATACGCAGTATTTT. This sequence encodes CASSPGVRASTDTQYF.